Each of the 21 T cell receptor beta chains below was sequenced from the same sample in a study of T cells after yellow fever vaccination. TCRdb fed the 5' RACE reads into MiXCR, producing one record per CDR3 protein. Here the sample spans about 330,000 distinct CDR3 sequences, around 8.1% being singletons. The starting material was PBMCs, obtained 35 to 50 days after the first yellow fever vaccination. These receptors were obtained from a man in his late teens or twenties who received the YFV17D yellow fever vaccine.

The chain is built from TRBV20-1 and TRBJ2-3, with 8 nucleotides matching TRBD1. Trimming cost V 6 bases and J 0 bases; bases outside gene matches: 8. Germline V gene lookup returns CDR1 DFQATT and CDR2 SNEGSKA (reference sequence). CDR3 size: 15 residues. CDR3 DNA: TGCAGTGCAAGTCCGGGACAGGCTAGCACAGATACGCAGTATTTT. Its translation: CSASPGQASTDTQYF.

About this clonotype: This could be a read error, since a much larger clone is one nucleotide away. The chain is built from TRBV7-9 and TRBJ2-1; D unclear. The CDR3 sequence is 15 residues long. Germline loops: CDR1 SEHNR, CDR2 FQNEAQ (reference sequence). CDR3 sequence reads: CARSLGRTFYNEQFF. DNA for the CDR3: TGTGCCAGAAGCTTGGGCAGGACCTTCTACAATGAGCAGTTCTTC. Drawing the rest from reference TRBV7-9 and TRBJ2-1, the complete variable domain is DTGVSQNPRHKITKRGQNVTFRCDPISEHNRLYWYRQTLGQGPEFLTYFQNEAQLEKSRLLSDRFSAERPKGSFSTLEIQRTEQGDSAMYLCARSLGRTFYNEQFFGPGTRLTVL.

This clonotype has just one count. The V and J genes are TRBV25-1 and TRBJ2-1, with D unresolved. The CDR3 length is 15 residues. The V and J ends lost 1 base and 0 bases respectively, with 7 bases between them. The germline CDR1 and CDR2 sequences are MGHDK and SYGVNS. The CDR3 DNA is TGTGCCAGCAGTGAATCAGAGAGCTCCTACAATGAGCAGTTCTTC. As protein: CASSESESSYNEQFF.

This clonotype was seen only a few times. J is TRBJ2-6 and V is TRBV12-3 or TRBV12-4; D might be TRBD1 or TRBD2, each matching 6 bases. The CDR3 has 16 amino acids. V lost 6 bases, J lost 0 bases, and 12 bases lay in between. The CDR3 DNA is TGTGCCAGCAGCCCCGGAGGGGGCTCTGGGGCCAACGTCCTGACTTTC. Its translation is CASSPGGGSGANVLTF.

The chain is built from TRBV5-6 and TRBJ2-5; 7 nucleotides align to TRBD2. V shed 4 bases, J shed 5 bases, and the junction held 11 bases outside the gene matches. Germline V gene sequence: CDR1 SGHDT, CDR2 YYEEEE. The CDR3 has 15 amino acids. In DNA form, the CDR3 reads TGTGCCAGCAGCGCCAGGGAATTGGGGGGGGAGACCCAGTACTTC. Its translation: CASSARELGGETQYF. Supplemented by reference TRBV5-6 and TRBJ2-5, the full variable domain reads DAGVTQSPTHLIKTRGQQVTLRCSPKSGHDTVSWYQQALGQGPQFIFQYYEEEERQRGNFPDRFSGHQFPNYSSELNVNALLLGDSALYLCASSARELGGETQYFGPGTRLLVL.

The genes are TRBV20-1 and TRBJ2-7, with unresolved D. Deletions cut 3 bases from V and 5 bases from J, with 23 bases between. Germline CDR1 DFQATT, CDR2 SNEGSKA (reference sequence). This CDR3 contains 16 residues. The CDR3 loop is CSASVSSEAVSDEQYF. The CDR3, as DNA: TGCAGTGCTAGTGTGAGCAGCGAGGCAGTTTCGGACGAGCAGTACTTC.

This clonotype was recorded a few times. The V and J genes are TRBV5-8 and TRBJ1-1; maybe TRBD1 (5 bases). The germline CDR1 and CDR2 sequences are SGHTS and YDEGEE. The CDR3 spans 14 residues. With 3 bases removed from V and 1 base from J, the gap between germline ends came to 10 bases. The CDR3 loop is CASSWQGPNTEAFF. CDR3 nucleotides: TGTGCCAGCAGCTGGCAGGGCCCGAACACTGAAGCTTTCTTT.

This sequence joins TRBV3-1 and TRBJ2-7, with D perhaps TRBD1 (6 bases). V lost 3 bases and J 1 base, leaving 16 bases between the germline ends. Germline CDR1 LGHDT, CDR2 YNNKEL (reference sequence). The CDR3 has 16 residues. The CDR3: CASSHPGHQLSYEQYV. The CDR3 bases are TGTGCCAGCAGCCATCCGGGACACCAACTATCCTACGAGCAGTACGTC.

The sample holds a few counts of this clonotype. The chain uses TRBV20-1 and TRBJ2-1; 7 nucleotides align to TRBD2. With V trimmed by 0 bases and J by 0 bases, 5 bases remained unmatched. CDR3 length equals 16 residues. The V gene's germline CDR1 is DFQATT and CDR2 SNEGSKA (reference sequence). CDR3 nucleotide sequence: TGCAGTGCTAGAGATCGGGGGGAGAGCTCCTACAATGAGCAGTTCTTC. Translation: CSARDRGESSYNEQFF.

CDR3 DNA sequence: TGTGCCAGCAGCCAAGAACGGTGGGGGAACACCGGGGAGCTGTTTTTT. This encodes CASSQERWGNTGELFF. The chain joins TRBV14 to TRBJ2-2; D remains unclear. The CDR3 loop spans 16 amino acids. V was clipped by 0 bases and J by 1 base, with 9 bases between them. CDR1 and CDR2 (germline): SGHDN, FVKESK.

This clonotype was seen at least ten times. V and J are TRBV6-5 and TRBJ2-7; 12 bases are a match to TRBD2. Per germline, CDR1 MNHEY and CDR2 SVGAGI. The ends lost 2 bases at V and 6 bases at J; junction bases unmatched: 5. The CDR3 contains 15 residues. CDR3 region: CASSYLAGGPGEQYF. CDR3 DNA: TGTGCCAGCAGTTACCTAGCGGGGGGGCCCGGCGAGCAGTACTTC.

The J gene is TRBJ2-6, the V gene TRBV29-1; D unresolved. V was cut by 1 base and J by 0 bases, with 7 bases left in between. The CDR3 is made up of 15 amino acids. Germline lookup yields CDR1 SQVTM and CDR2 ANQGSEA. CDR3 nucleotides: TGCAGCGTTGAAGGGGTCAGCTCTGGGGCCAACGTCCTGACTTTC. Its protein is CSVEGVSSGANVLTF.

This clonotype was found many times. The chain carries TRBV5-1 and TRBJ1-2; TRBD1 matches at 10 bases. The CDR3 consists of 16 residues. With V trimmed by 5 bases and J by 3 bases, 10 bases remained unmatched. From germline, CDR1 is SGHRS and CDR2 YFSETQ. CDR3 sequence: CASRNLVTGGDYGYTF. Written as DNA, the CDR3 is TGCGCCAGCAGGAACTTGGTGACAGGGGGCGACTATGGCTACACCTTC. The complete variable domain, with remaining parts taken from reference TRBV5-1 and TRBJ1-2, reads KAGVTQTPRYLIKTRGQQVTLSCSPISGHRSVSWYQQTPGQGLQFLFEYFSETQRNKGNFPGRFSGRQFSNSRSEMNVSTLELGDSALYLCASRNLVTGGDYGYTFGSGTRLTVV.

This chain uses TRBV6-5 with TRBJ1-5; D is unclear. The germline V and J ends were trimmed by 0 bases and 3 bases, with 12 bases remaining between them. The germline CDR1 and CDR2 sequences are MNHEY and SVGAGI. This CDR3 contains 16 residues. CDR3 nucleotide sequence: TGTGCCAGCAGTTACTCCCGGGCCAGTATCAATCAGCCCCAGCATTTT. Translated: CASSYSRASINQPQHF.

The chain links TRBV6-4 to TRBJ2-1; 13 bases agree with TRBD2. This CDR3 spans 15 amino acids. Germline CDR1 reads MRHNA; CDR2 reads SNTAGT. With 6 bases clipped from V and 9 bases from J, the junction kept 8 bases outside the gene matches. The CDR3 loop is CASSAGTSGVLEQFF. CDR3 DNA: TGTGCCAGCAGCGCAGGGACTAGCGGGGTTCTTGAGCAGTTCTTC.

The genes are TRBV5-1 and TRBJ1-1; D gene ambiguous. This CDR3 spans 11 amino acids. V lost 7 bases to trimming and J lost 7 bases, with 11 bases between them. Germline assignment: CDR1 SGHRS and CDR2 YFSETQ. The CDR3 protein is CASVLGDEAFF. The CDR3 nucleotides read TGCGCCAGCGTTTTAGGAGATGAAGCTTTCTTT.

The chain employs TRBV28 and TRBJ1-5; D remains unclear. The germline CDR1 and CDR2 sequences are MDHEN and SYDVKM. Trimming left V 10 bases short and J 6 bases short, with 25 bases between. The CDR3 length is 16 residues. For the CDR3, the DNA is TGTGCCACCACCGCCCGACTCACGGTGATCGGTCAGCCCCAGCATTTT. Translating it yields CATTARLTVIGQPQHF.

V gene TRBV5-1 combines with J gene TRBJ2-3; no firm D call. With 3 bases removed from V and 0 bases from J, the gap between germline ends came to 8 bases. The germline CDR1 and CDR2 sequences are SGHRS and YFSETQ. This CDR3 spans 14 amino acids. The CDR3 DNA follows: TGCGCCAGCAGCTCTCCCCCTAGCACAGATACGCAGTATTTT. Translating it yields CASSSPPSTDTQYF.

There are a few counts of this clonotype. This chain links TRBV19 with TRBJ2-7; 11 bases are shared with TRBD1. This CDR3 is built from 16 residues. Germline CDR1 LNHDA, CDR2 SQIVND (reference sequence). J was trimmed by 7 bases and V by 5 bases; bases with no gene match: 13. CDR3 in DNA: TGTGCCAGTAGTGCCCCTGGACAGGGGGCCCTATTGGAGCAGTACTTC. Translation: CASSAPGQGALLEQYF. The full variable domain, its missing parts supplied by reference TRBV19 and TRBJ2-7, is DGGITQSPKYLFRKEGQNVTLSCEQNLNHDAMYWYRQDPGQGLRLIYYSQIVNDFQKGDIAEGYSVSREKKESFPLTVTSAQKNPTAFYLCASSAPGQGALLEQYFGPGTRLTVT.

This clonotype has only a few counts. The CDR3 nucleotides are TGTGCCAGCAGCTTAGTGGGGACAGGGGATGAGCAGTTCTTC. Translation gives CASSLVGTGDEQFF. The rearrangement uses TRBV7-2 and TRBJ2-1; TRBD1 aligns across 10 bases. V was pared by 1 base and J by 8 bases, with 2 bases of the junction left unmatched. CDR1 SGHTA and CDR2 FQGNSA come from the germline V gene. The CDR3 is 14 amino acids.

A few counts support this clonotype. The chain joins TRBV25-1 to TRBJ2-1, with 7 positions matching TRBD1. J lost 4 bases, V lost 4 bases, and 13 bases had no gene match. Germline V gives CDR1 MGHDK, CDR2 SYGVNS. The CDR3 consists of 17 residues. The CDR3 spells CASSASNRDSLYNEQFF. The CDR3 nucleotides read TGTGCCAGCAGTGCATCGAACCGGGACAGCCTTTACAATGAGCAGTTCTTC.